These 20 T cell receptor beta chains share one sample of origin, sequenced in a study of T cell changes during pregnancy in multiple sclerosis. Method: immunoSEQ multiplex PCR; TCRdb's copy keeps in-frame clones and lacks some. The sample has 30,000 to 40,000 clones, 85% to 95% seen once; the top ten hold around 0.35%. The sample was CD4+ T cells from peripheral blood mononuclear cells, taken in the third trimester of pregnancy. These receptors were taken from a female donor in good health, enrolled as a control in a pregnancy study.

This clone is a singleton in its sample. The chain carries TRBV29-1 and TRBJ2-1; D is perhaps TRBD2 (5 bases). Germline assignment: CDR1 SQVTM and CDR2 ANQGSEA. The CDR3 is 13 amino acids. Trimming took 3 bases from V and 8 from J, leaving 14 bases between them. The DNA of the CDR3 is TGCAGCGTTGATCCGGGGTTCAAGGATGAGCAGTTCTTC. It translates to CSVDPGFKDEQFF.

The chain employs TRBV28 and TRBJ1-4, with 7 bases aligning to TRBD1. CDR1 MDHEN and CDR2 SYDVKM come from the germline V gene. The CDR3 has 15 amino acids. Trimming cost V 4 bases and J 3 bases; bases outside gene matches: 5. The CDR3 DNA reads as TGTGCCAGCAGTTCGAGGGGGCAAGCTAATGAAAAACTGTTTTTT. Its translation is CASSSRGQANEKLFF.

CDR3 in amino acids: CASSEGRTSGVISQETQYF. The CDR3 DNA reads as TGTGCCAGCAGTGAGGGGAGGACTAGCGGGGTGATCTCCCAAGAGACCCAGTACTTC. The V gene is TRBV2, the J gene TRBJ2-5, with TRBD2 matching 12 bases. V lost 3 bases, J lost 1 base, and 12 bases stayed unmatched. The CDR3 covers 19 residues. Germline-derived CDR1 and CDR2 are SNHLY and FYNNEI.

The chain links TRBV29-1 to TRBJ2-1, with D perhaps matching TRBD2 (6 bases). Trimming cost V 0 bases and J 1 base, with 16 bases left between them. Germline V gives CDR1 SQVTM, CDR2 ANQGSEA. The CDR3 totals 17 residues. The CDR3 sequence: CSVEDRRASESYNEQFF. The CDR3 DNA is TGCAGCGTTGAAGATCGGAGGGCTAGCGAATCCTACAATGAGCAGTTCTTC.

J is TRBJ1-2 and V is TRBV10-1; no clear D gene. There are 14 residues in the CDR3. V was trimmed by 6 bases and J by 3 bases, leaving 14 bases between them. Germline V gene lookup returns CDR1 WNHNN and CDR2 SYGVQD (reference sequence). The CDR3 sequence is CASRAGRDHYGYTF. The CDR3 nucleotides are TGCGCCAGCAGAGCCGGGAGGGATCACTATGGCTACACCTTC.

The rearrangement uses TRBV5-4 and TRBJ1-5; TRBD1 is a possible D gene (6 bases). The length of the CDR3 is 14 residues. V lost 2 bases and J 1 base, leaving 7 bases between the germline ends. The germline V gene encodes CDR1 SGHNT and CDR2 YYREEE (reference sequence). The chain's CDR3 is CASSFQGSNQPQHF. CDR3 bases: TGTGCCAGCAGCTTCCAGGGGAGCAATCAGCCCCAGCATTTT.

The chain carries TRBV19 and TRBJ1-1; 10 nucleotides match TRBD1. Germline CDR1 LNHDA, CDR2 SQIVND (reference sequence). V dropped 4 bases and J dropped 7; count of bases not matched to a gene: 6. The CDR3 is 14 residues long. In DNA, the CDR3 is TGTGCCAGTAGTAGGGACAGGGGAGTGGGTGAAGCTTTCTTT. It yields the protein CASSRDRGVGEAFF.

The genes are TRBV9 and TRBJ2-3; 10 bases align to TRBD1. CDR1 is SGDLS and CDR2 is YYNGEE in the germline V gene. V trimming: 0 bases; J trimming: 6 bases; junction bases outside the gene matches: 7. The CDR3 has 16 amino acids. The CDR3 nucleotides read TGTGCCAGCAGCGTAGGAAGAGACAGGGGGCGCGATACGCAGTATTTT. It translates to CASSVGRDRGRDTQYF. The full variable domain, with the rest looked up from reference TRBV9 and TRBJ2-3, is DSGVTQTPKHLITATGQRVTLRCSPRSGDLSVYWYQQSLDQGLQFLIQYYNGEERAKGNILERFSAQQFPDLHSELNLSSLELGDSALYFCASSVGRDRGRDTQYFGPGTRLTVL.

The chain employs TRBV7-2 and TRBJ2-3; 10 bases line up with TRBD2. The CDR3 spans 19 residues. Trimming removed 1 base from V and 3 bases from J; junction bases left unmatched: 13. The germline V gene encodes CDR1 SGHTA and CDR2 FQGNSA. The CDR3 protein is CASSLVVGPSGSRTDTQYF. DNA of the CDR3: TGTGCCAGCAGCTTAGTGGTTGGACCTAGCGGGAGTCGAACAGATACGCAGTATTTT.

The chain recombines TRBV9 with TRBJ1-3, with a tentative D call TRBD1 (5 bases). Per the germline V gene, CDR1 is SGDLS and CDR2 is YYNGEE. V was cut by 3 bases and J by 3 bases, with 10 bases left in between. This CDR3 contains 14 residues. The CDR3, as DNA: TGTGCCAGCAGCGCCAGGGTGAATGGAAACACCATATATTTT. Amino acid sequence: CASSARVNGNTIYF.

The table lists this clone with a few counts. The chain couples TRBV4-1 to TRBJ2-1; a weak D match, TRBD2 (5 bases). Looked up from germline, CDR1 is MGHRA and CDR2 is YSYEKL. With 1 base removed from V and 4 bases from J, the gap between germline ends came to 14 bases. The CDR3 loop spans 16 amino acids. The CDR3 reads CASSQVDLVDYNEQFF. CDR3 DNA sequence: TGCGCCAGCAGCCAAGTGGACTTAGTCGATTACAATGAGCAGTTCTTC.

V is TRBV5-1 and J is TRBJ2-1; 9 nucleotides line up with TRBD2. CDR3 size: 15 residues. Trimming removed 0 bases from V and 6 bases from J; junction bases left unmatched: 4. CDR1 is SGHRS and CDR2 is YFSETQ in the germline V gene. The CDR3: CASSLGGGAVNEQFF. For the CDR3, the DNA is TGCGCCAGCAGCTTGGGCGGGGGGGCAGTCAATGAGCAGTTCTTC.

DNA for the CDR3: TGTGCCAGCAGGATGGAGGGGATTGAGCAGTTCTTC. This gives the protein CASRMEGIEQFF. The V and J genes are TRBV2 and TRBJ2-1; D might be TRBD2 (6 bases). Trimming removed 6 bases from V and 9 bases from J, with 12 bases in between. The V gene's germline CDR1 is SNHLY and CDR2 FYNNEI. This CDR3 is 12 amino acids long. Filled out from reference TRBV2 and TRBJ2-1, the complete variable domain reads EPEVTQTPSHQVTQMGQEVILRCVPISNHLYFYWYRQILGQKVEFLVSFYNNEISEKSEIFDDQFSVERPDGSNFTLKIRSTKLEDSAMYFCASRMEGIEQFFGPGTRLTVL.

In nucleotides, the CDR3 is TGTGCCAGCAGCAAAGAAGGGATGGAAGGACCGGGACTAGCGGGAGGGCAGGGAGATGAGCAGTTCTTC. Translation gives CASSKEGMEGPGLAGGQGDEQFF. V and J are TRBV21-1 and TRBJ2-1; TRBD2, the table's D call, was not compared with the DNA. TRBV21-1 represents a pseudogene. CDR3 length: 23 amino acids.

The chain combines TRBV5-1 with TRBJ2-5; 7 bases agree with TRBD1. Germline CDR1 SGHRS, CDR2 YFSETQ. The CDR3 loop spans 15 amino acids. Unmatched junction bases numbered 7, after V lost 3 bases and J lost 2 bases. The CDR3 loop is CASSSTGRGQETQYF. CDR3 nucleotides: TGCGCCAGCAGCTCGACAGGGAGAGGGCAAGAGACCCAGTACTTC.

The chain has TRBV10-3 and TRBJ1-1, with a possible D match to TRBD1 (5 bases). Germline CDR1 and CDR2: ENHRY and SYGVKD. V dropped 2 bases and J dropped 6 bases, with 10 bases sitting between them. This CDR3 comprises 13 residues. DNA of the CDR3: TGTGCCATCAGTGAGGCTCAGGGATCTGAAGCTTTCTTT. Translation: CAISEAQGSEAFF.

This clone was counted a single time. The genes are TRBV7-8 and TRBJ2-5; 8 bases agree with TRBD2. Germline lookup yields CDR1 SGHVS and CDR2 FQNEAQ. V dropped 5 bases and J dropped 2; count of bases not matched to a gene: 4. The CDR3 extends over 14 amino acids. The CDR3 region has the DNA TGTGCCAGCAGCCGCGGGGGGCGACAAGAGACCCAGTACTTC. As protein: CASSRGGRQETQYF.

In nucleotides, the CDR3 is TGTGCCAGCAGCGGACAGGGGTATGGCTACACCTTC. Translation gives CASSGQGYGYTF. J is TRBJ1-2 and V is TRBV7-9; TRBD1 agrees at 9 bases. This CDR3 has 12 residues. The germline gives CDR1 SEHNR, CDR2 FQNEAQ (reference sequence). V trimming: 5 bases; J trimming: 5 bases; junction bases outside the gene matches: 0.

J is TRBJ2-5 and V is TRBV2; unclear D gene. Germline V gives CDR1 SNHLY, CDR2 FYNNEI. The CDR3 covers 12 residues. The V and J ends lost 6 bases and 5 bases respectively, with 10 bases between them. CDR3 in DNA: TGTGCCAGCAGGCGAGGTATGGAGACCCAGTACTTC. Translated: CASRRGMETQYF.

V is TRBV19 and J is TRBJ1-1, with TRBD1 matching 9 bases. CDR3 length: 14 amino acids. The germline V gene has CDR1 LNHDA and CDR2 SQIVND (reference sequence). The V segment lost 6 bases and the J segment 4 bases; nucleotides outside the gene matches: 6. The CDR3, as DNA: TGTGCCAGTAGGACGACAGGGGGAGGCACTGAAGCTTTCTTT. This gives the protein CASRTTGGGTEAFF. The variable domain in full, with the rest retrieved from reference TRBV19 and TRBJ1-1, is DGGITQSPKYLFRKEGQNVTLSCEQNLNHDAMYWYRQDPGQGLRLIYYSQIVNDFQKGDIAEGYSVSREKKESFPLTVTSAQKNPTAFYLCASRTTGGGTEAFFGQGTRLTVV.